This T cell receptor (beta chain) was identified during a study of blood T cell repertoires in COVID-19. Study-wide background: COVID-19 samples, acute and convalescent, were from the United States, Italy and Spain.

The CDR3 is 16 amino acids. Germline V CDR1 and CDR2: SGHKS, YYEKEE (reference sequence). Trimming removed 3 bases from V and 0 bases from J; junction bases left unmatched: 4. Assay: immunoSEQ multiplex PCR; the TCRdb copy retains only in-frame clones and omits some. The data contain fewer than 200,000 clones, 83% of them singletons. The sample taken for sequencing was peripheral blood. The chain uses TRBV5-5 and TRBJ1-5; TRBD1 aligns across 9 bases. The sequence was obtained from a human donor in a cohort sampled during active COVID-19. This CDR3 reads CASSSGTGYSNQPQHF. The CDR3 DNA follows: TGTGCCAGCAGCTCCGGGACAGGGTATAGCAATCAGCCCCAGCATTTT.